This TCR beta chain was sequenced for a study of T-cell reconstitution after alpha-beta-depleted transplantation in children. This clonotype appeared a few times. An end of the junction does not agree with germline; a read error may underlie this. The CDR3 sequence is 12 residues long. Unique molecular identifiers were incorporated during preparation of the TCRbeta library. TCRdb passed the PCR reads through MiXCR, listing each CDR3 protein once. Counted here are about 410,000 distinct CDR3 sequences, 20% occurring once; the ten biggest clones make up 3.8%. The J gene is TRBJ2-7, the V gene TRBV12-3 or TRBV12-4; 7 nucleotides align to TRBD2. This TCR was recovered from a human donor who donated a stem cell graft to a child with acute myeloid leukemia. The source material was PBMCs from the stem cell graft donor, sampled from the stem cell graft. The CDR3 DNA reads as TGTGCCAGCAGTTTTACGGGGGGAGGGGAGGTCTTC. Amino acids: CASSFTGGGEVF.